Shown below are 29 T cell receptor beta chains from a single sample sequenced in a study of cytomegalovirus exposure and HLA in healthy donors. Primers included in the PCR were 60 Vbeta and 13 Jbeta primers. The protocol was immunoSEQ multiplex PCR, while the TCRdb copy is restricted to in-frame clones and leaves out a portion. Of roughly 120,000 clones in the sample, more than 8% were seen once. The sequenced material came from PBMCs. Source of these receptors: a man aged 35 to 55 in good health and CMV-seronegative.

The J gene is TRBJ1-2, the V gene TRBV7-8; possibly TRBD1 for D (5 bases). The V gene's germline CDR1 is SGHVS and CDR2 FQNEAQ. The V end lost 3 bases, the J end lost 4 bases, and 9 bases lay between the germline ends. The CDR3 is 13 residues long. DNA of the CDR3: TGTGCCAGCAGCTTCGCGGGGGTCTATGGCTACACCTTC. Translated: CASSFAGVYGYTF.

This chain uses TRBV5-6 with TRBJ2-7, with D tentatively TRBD2 (7 bases). This CDR3 comprises 16 residues. Germline assignment: CDR1 SGHDT and CDR2 YYEEEE. CDR3 region: CASSLGPGGVSYEQYV. CDR3 nucleotides: TGTGCAAGCAGCTTGGGCCCGGGGGGCGTCTCCTACGAGCAGTACGTC.

This clone was observed a few times. Other DNA sequences of this sample code for an identical CDR3. V and J are TRBV5-6 and TRBJ2-3; the match to TRBD2 covers 8 bases. The CDR3 is 15 amino acids. CDR1 and CDR2 (germline): SGHDT, YYEEEE. J was trimmed by 4 bases and V by 5 bases; bases with no gene match: 9. The CDR3 DNA reads TGTGCCAGCAGTCTGGGAGCGGGAGTGGCAGATACGCAGTATTTT. Its translation: CASSLGAGVADTQYF.

The V and J genes are TRBV30 and TRBJ1-5, with no clear D. Germline-derived CDR1 and CDR2 are GTSNPN and SVGIG (reference sequence). The V end was cut by 1 base, the J end by 0 bases, with 7 bases between. The CDR3 spans 14 residues. CDR3 sequence reads: CAWSGDYSNQPQHF. In DNA, the CDR3 is TGTGCCTGGAGTGGAGATTATAGCAATCAGCCCCAGCATTTT.

This clone was recorded a few times. J is TRBJ2-7 and V is TRBV7-2; possible D gene TRBD2, 6 bases. Germline V lookup: CDR1 SGHTA, CDR2 FQGNSA. V lost 5 bases and J lost 11, with 19 bases in between. CDR3 size: 13 residues. CDR3 in amino acids: CASSQVAGRIEYF. The CDR3 DNA is TGTGCCAGCAGCCAAGTCGCGGGGAGGATTGAGTACTTC.

This clone has only a few counts. This chain uses TRBV5-6 with TRBJ2-6; unclear D gene. The CDR3 runs to 15 residues. Between the trimmed V and J ends, which lost 1 base and 0 bases, there was a span of 5 bases. In germline, CDR1 is SGHDT, CDR2 YYEEEE. The CDR3 reads CASSLTYSGANVLTF. As DNA, the CDR3 is TGTGCCAGCAGCTTGACTTACTCTGGGGCCAACGTCCTGACTTTC. Combining the CDR3 with reference TRBV5-6 and TRBJ2-6 gives the whole variable domain DAGVTQSPTHLIKTRGQQVTLRCSPKSGHDTVSWYQQALGQGPQFIFQYYEEEERQRGNFPDRFSGHQFPNYSSELNVNALLLGDSALYLCASSLTYSGANVLTFGAGSRLTVL.

J is TRBJ2-5 and V is TRBV4-1; D unresolved. Germline loops: CDR1 MGHRA, CDR2 YSYEKL. The ends were cut back, 3 bases at V and 1 base at J, with 12 bases in the middle. This CDR3 spans 15 amino acids. The CDR3 is CASSHGPTPQETQYF. CDR3 nucleotide sequence: TGCGCCAGCAGCCATGGCCCAACGCCCCAAGAGACCCAGTACTTC.

The chain links TRBV7-6 to TRBJ2-5; 7 bases agree with TRBD2. J lost 2 bases, V lost 1 base, and 7 bases had no gene match. This CDR3 comprises 16 residues. Germline lookup yields CDR1 SGHVS and CDR2 FNYEAQ. This chain's CDR3 is CASSLGYLADQETQYF. The CDR3 coding sequence is TGTGCCAGCAGCTTAGGGTATCTAGCGGATCAAGAGACCCAGTACTTC.

V and J are TRBV6-4 and TRBJ2-2; 7 bases line up with TRBD1. V shed 3 bases, J shed 5 bases, and the junction held 3 bases outside the gene matches. The V gene's germline CDR1 is MRHNA and CDR2 SNTAGT. CDR3 length: 14 amino acids. Here the CDR3 reads CASSDIQGTGELFF. The DNA for the CDR3 is TGTGCCAGCAGTGATATACAGGGGACCGGGGAGCTGTTTTTT.

The rearrangement links TRBV6-5 to TRBJ2-5; D is perhaps TRBD1 (5 bases). The germline V and J ends were trimmed by 3 bases and 5 bases, with 10 bases remaining between them. The CDR3 totals 13 residues. In germline, CDR1 is MNHEY, CDR2 SVGAGI. CDR3 nucleotide sequence: TGTGCCAGCAGTTATGGGGCCGGGGAGACCCAGTACTTC. It codes for CASSYGAGETQYF.

This clone was found a few times. V gene TRBV6-1 combines with J gene TRBJ1-3; the D is unclear. The germline V gene has CDR1 MNHNS and CDR2 SASEGT. This CDR3 is 15 amino acids long. Trimming removed 0 bases from V and 0 bases from J, with 6 bases in between. The CDR3 region is CASSEAPYSGNTIYF. CDR3 in DNA: TGTGCCAGCAGTGAAGCCCCTTACTCTGGAAACACCATATATTTT.

This clone was seen a handful of times. The chain's CDR3 is CASSSTGGKNTEAFF. Here the CDR3 DNA reads TGTGCCAGCAGCTCTACAGGGGGTAAAAACACTGAAGCTTTCTTT. The chain combines TRBV11-2 with TRBJ1-1; 8 bases fit TRBD1. Germline CDR1 reads SGHAT; CDR2 reads FQNNGV. With V trimmed by 4 bases and J by 2 bases, 6 bases remained unmatched. The CDR3 is 15 amino acids.

This sequence joins TRBV6-5 and TRBJ2-7; no definite D call. This CDR3 is built from 13 residues. Between the trimmed V and J ends, which lost 2 bases and 1 base, there was a span of 6 bases. The V gene's germline CDR1 is MNHEY and CDR2 SVGAGI. The CDR3 is CASSYRVSYEQYF. For the CDR3, the DNA is TGTGCCAGCAGTTACCGGGTATCCTACGAGCAGTACTTC.

This chain uses TRBV6-5 with TRBJ1-6; perhaps TRBD1 as D (5 bases). From germline, CDR1 is MNHEY and CDR2 SVGAGI. There are 15 residues in the CDR3. V was trimmed by 6 bases and J by 6 bases, leaving 15 bases between them. The CDR3 here is CASSSHPGFNSPLHF. CDR3 coding DNA: TGTGCCAGCAGCTCCCACCCAGGGTTTAATTCACCCCTCCACTTT.

The rearrangement uses TRBV6-5 and TRBJ1-5; TRBD1 aligns across 11 bases. The ends lost 5 bases at V and 6 bases at J; junction bases unmatched: 3. CDR3 length: 14 amino acids. Germline V CDR1 and CDR2: MNHEY, SVGAGI. This CDR3 is CASSEGTGGQPQHF. The CDR3 DNA sequence: TGTGCCAGCAGTGAAGGGACAGGGGGTCAGCCCCAGCATTTT.

This chain joins TRBV4-1 and TRBJ1-4; TRBD1 agrees at 8 bases. Per the germline V gene, CDR1 is MGHRA and CDR2 is YSYEKL. This CDR3 spans 14 amino acids. V was clipped by 2 bases and J by 12 bases; unmatched bases: 8. CDR3 residues: CASSQSQGARQLFF. CDR3 DNA: TGCGCCAGCAGCCAAAGTCAGGGGGCGCGTCAACTGTTTTTT.

This clone was detected only a few times. J is TRBJ1-5 and V is TRBV6-1; 8 nucleotides match TRBD1. This CDR3 has 13 amino acids. The V and J ends lost 11 bases and 10 bases, in that order; junction bases with no gene match: 13. Germline V gives CDR1 MNHNS, CDR2 SASEGT. For the CDR3, the DNA is TGTGCCGCTACGGACAGGGCCTTTGGCCCCCAGCATTTT. Residues: CAATDRAFGPQHF.

This clone was seen more than once but under ten times. The chain has TRBV27 and TRBJ2-1; D gene unclear. V lost 3 bases and J 10 bases, leaving 7 bases between the germline ends. Germline CDR1 MNHEY, CDR2 SMNVEV (reference sequence). CDR3 size: 11 residues. This chain's CDR3 is CASSFAAEQFF. DNA of the CDR3: TGTGCCAGCAGTTTTGCCGCGGAGCAGTTCTTC.

This clone appeared many times. The V and J genes are TRBV19 and TRBJ1-6; no clear D gene. Germline CDR1 reads LNHDA; CDR2 reads SQIVND (reference sequence). Deletions cut 5 bases from V and 10 bases from J, with 9 bases between. The CDR3 runs to 12 residues. CDR3 region: CASSVGGSPLHF. The CDR3 DNA is TGTGCCAGTAGTGTAGGAGGATCACCCCTCCACTTT.

Only a few counts were recorded for this clone. V and J are TRBV6-4 and TRBJ1-6; D gene unclear. The germline CDR1 and CDR2 sequences are MRHNA and SNTAGT. This CDR3 comprises 13 residues. V lost 0 bases, J lost 7 bases, and 4 bases lay in between. The CDR3 coding sequence is TGTGCCAGCAGTGACTCGAGGAATTCACCCCTCCACTTT. This sequence encodes CASSDSRNSPLHF.

This clone was picked up a small number of times. The chain combines TRBV4-3 with TRBJ1-1; 9 nucleotides align to TRBD1. The V gene's germline CDR1 is LGHNA and CDR2 YSLEER. This CDR3 is 15 amino acids long. J lost 4 bases, V lost 3 bases, and 6 bases had no gene match. The DNA for the CDR3 is TGCGCCAGCAGCCAGGTGCGACAGGGGGGCACTGAAGCTTTCTTT. It translates to CASSQVRQGGTEAFF.

The J gene is TRBJ1-2, the V gene TRBV7-2, with 7 bases fitting TRBD1. CDR1 is SGHTA, CDR2 FQGNSA, per germline. Trimming cost V 5 bases and J 2 bases; bases outside gene matches: 11. This CDR3 spans 16 amino acids. CDR3 in DNA: TGTGCCAGCAGCCCGCGGACAGGTCTCAAGAACTATGGCTACACCTTC. Protein: CASSPRTGLKNYGYTF. Based on the CDR3 plus reference TRBV7-2 and TRBJ1-2, the full variable domain is GAGVSQSPSNKVTEKGKDVELRCDPISGHTALYWYRQSLGQGLEFLIYFQGNSAPDKSGLPSDRFSAERTGGSVSTLTIQRTQQEDSAVYLCASSPRTGLKNYGYTFGSGTRLTVV.

The V call is TRBV4-3, the J call TRBJ1-5, with 7 bases fitting TRBD1. The CDR3 runs to 17 residues. Germline CDR1 is LGHNA and CDR2 is YSLEER. The ends lost 0 bases at V and 4 bases at J; junction bases unmatched: 9. This CDR3 reads CASSQDRRGPWNQPQHF. Written as DNA, the CDR3 is TGCGCCAGCAGCCAAGATCGAAGGGGGCCGTGGAATCAGCCCCAGCATTTT.

The chain employs TRBV23-1 and TRBJ2-4; 8 nucleotides agree with TRBD1. TRBV23-1 is an ORF for which the function is uncertain. CDR3 length: 18 residues. With V trimmed by 4 bases and J by 0 bases, 11 bases remained unmatched. DNA for the CDR3: TGCGCCAGCAGTCCCCTTGGACAGGGTGTTATAGCCAAAAACATTCAGTACTTC. Translating it yields CASSPLGQGVIAKNIQYF.

In this sample, this clone turned up a few times. This rearrangement joins TRBV5-1 to TRBJ2-2, with TRBD1 as a possible D gene (6 bases). The V end was cut by 4 bases, the J end by 3 bases, with 10 bases between. CDR1 and CDR2 (germline): SGHRS, YFSETQ. The CDR3 loop spans 14 amino acids. This chain's CDR3 is CASSTGQDTGELFF. The CDR3 DNA follows: TGCGCCAGCAGCACGGGACAAGACACCGGGGAGCTGTTTTTT.

V gene TRBV27 combines with J gene TRBJ2-3, with TRBD1 as a possible D gene (5 bases). V lost 6 bases and J lost 1, with 14 bases in between. The CDR3 sequence is 15 residues long. Germline-derived CDR1 and CDR2 are MNHEY and SMNVEV (reference sequence). The CDR3 DNA reads TGTGCCAGCAGGCACCAGGGTGGGGGCACAGATACGCAGTATTTT. Amino acids: CASRHQGGGTDTQYF.

The V and J genes are TRBV4-1 and TRBJ2-7; TRBD2 matches at 13 bases. The CDR3 loop spans 13 amino acids. The germline V gene encodes CDR1 MGHRA and CDR2 YSYEKL. The junction had 1 base not matched to a gene; V was cut back by 5 bases and J by 6 bases. The CDR3 region has the DNA TGCGCCAGCAGCTGGACTAGCGGGGGCGAGCAGTACTTC. Protein: CASSWTSGGEQYF.

In its sample, this clone was seen a few times. The junction departs from germline at one end; a sequencing error may be responsible. The chain carries TRBV27 and TRBJ2-7, with 7 bases lining up with TRBD1. The V gene's germline CDR1 is MNHEY and CDR2 SMNVEV (reference sequence). The length of the CDR3 is 20 residues. In nucleotides, the CDR3 is TGTGCCAACAGTTTCAGTGATCCTACCCGCACCGGGACAGCTACCTACGAGCAGTACTTC. Its protein product is CANSFSDPTRTGTATYEQYF.

The sample holds a few counts of this clone. The CDR3 DNA is TGTGCCAGCAGTTTCCGACAGGGGCAGAACAATGAGCAGTTCTTC. It is translated as CASSFRQGQNNEQFF. The chain links TRBV2 to TRBJ2-1, with 8 nucleotides matching TRBD1. The germline V gene has CDR1 SNHLY and CDR2 FYNNEI. CDR3 length: 15 residues. The V and J ends lost 5 bases and 5 bases, in that order; junction bases with no gene match: 8.